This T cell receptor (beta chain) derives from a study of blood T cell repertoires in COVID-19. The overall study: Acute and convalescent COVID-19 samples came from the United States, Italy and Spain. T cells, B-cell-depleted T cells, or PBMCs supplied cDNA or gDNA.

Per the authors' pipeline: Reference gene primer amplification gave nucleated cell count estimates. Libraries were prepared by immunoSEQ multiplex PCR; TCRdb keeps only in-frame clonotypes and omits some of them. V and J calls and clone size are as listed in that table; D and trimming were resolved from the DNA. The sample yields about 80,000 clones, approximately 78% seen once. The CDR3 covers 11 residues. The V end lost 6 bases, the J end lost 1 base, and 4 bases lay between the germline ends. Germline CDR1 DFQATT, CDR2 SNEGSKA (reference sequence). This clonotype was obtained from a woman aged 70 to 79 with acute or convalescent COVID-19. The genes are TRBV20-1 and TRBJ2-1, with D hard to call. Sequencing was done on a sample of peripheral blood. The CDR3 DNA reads TGCAGTGCACTATCCTACAATGAGCAGTTCTTC. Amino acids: CSALSYNEQFF.